This entry describes one T cell receptor (beta chain). Its antigen is undetermined. Trimming stripped 1 base from V and 3 bases from J, with 10 bases between. This CDR3 contains 15 residues. Germline V gives CDR1 SGHAT, CDR2 FQNNGV. The source of the sample is a study of cytomegalovirus exposure and HLA in healthy donors. As for the study in general: The approximately 120 validation repertoires used the same platform as the roughly 670 first-cohort repertoires, a later analysis reported. Study-wide points: Researchers counted 180 or so TCR beta chains as cytomegalovirus-associated. A few CMV-associated chains were confirmed in vitro to be specific for CMV antigens. The dataset shows that most TCR sequences were rare, while some public TCRs occurred in many donors.

Method: immunoSEQ multiplex PCR; TCRdb's copy keeps in-frame clones and lacks some. The repertoire holds 150,000 to 200,000 clones, with approximately 88% as singletons. The specimen sequenced was PBMCs. This TCR was sampled from a man younger than 30 in good health and CMV-seropositive. The chain employs TRBV11-2 and TRBJ1-5; D uncertain. DNA for the CDR3: TGTGCCAGCAGCTTAGGGGTCGGGGTCAATCAGCCCCAGCATTTT. Translating gives CASSLGVGVNQPQHF.